A selection of T cell receptor beta chains follows, all from one sample in a study of vaccination and CD4 T cells after COVID-19. One entry per CDR3 protein results from TCRdb running MiXCR on the PCR reads. The table has tens of thousands of distinct CDR3 sequences, around a third seen once. For these TCRs, the target antigens are not known. The specimen was CD4+ T cells from blood, cultured in vitro, collected about 7 months after SARS-CoV-2 vaccination. Receptors were obtained from a human donor who had recovered from COVID-19. Each CDR3 is given with its conserved first and last residue. The D gene is left open where the match is weak. Part of the rows lack a size; the others show once, few, many or a class for expanded clones.

j_gene: TRBJ2-3; d_gene: NA; abundance: NA; v_gene: TRBV19; CDR3aa: CASSISGWSTQYF; CDR3nt: TGTGCCAGTAGTATTAGCGGATGGTCAACGCAGTATTTT
j_gene: TRBJ2-4; d_gene: NA; abundance: medium-sized; v_gene: TRBV6-5; CDR3aa: CASSYRGTQNIQYF; CDR3nt: TGTGCCAGCAGTTACCGGGGGACTCAAAACATTCAGTACTTC
j_gene: TRBJ2-7; d_gene: TRBD2; abundance: NA; v_gene: TRBV6-2/TRBV6-3; CDR3aa: CASSYSGRTAYEQYF; CDR3nt: TGTGCCAGCAGTTATTCCGGGAGGACCGCCTACGAGCAGTACTTC
j_gene: TRBJ2-7; d_gene: NA; abundance: NA; v_gene: TRBV4-2; CDR3aa: CASSQDRLAPTYEQYF; CDR3nt: TGTGCCAGCAGCCAAGATCGGCTAGCGCCTACCTACGAGCAGTACTTC
j_gene: TRBJ1-5; d_gene: NA; abundance: few; v_gene: TRBV28; CDR3aa: CASSLFVTLSNQPQHF; CDR3nt: TGTGCCAGCAGTTTATTTGTGACACTTAGCAATCAGCCCCAGCATTTT
j_gene: TRBJ1-2; d_gene: TRBD1; abundance: NA; v_gene: TRBV20-1; CDR3aa: CSAKTPGQRGGYTF; CDR3nt: TGCAGTGCCAAAACCCCGGGACAGAGAGGTGGCTACACCTTC
j_gene: TRBJ2-7; d_gene: TRBD2; abundance: NA; v_gene: TRBV7-3; CDR3aa: CASSPGLAGAEQYF; CDR3nt: TGTGCCAGCAGCCCAGGACTAGCGGGAGCCGAGCAGTACTTC
j_gene: TRBJ2-6; d_gene: NA; abundance: NA; v_gene: TRBV6-2/TRBV6-3; CDR3aa: CASRTLGLHSGANVLTF; CDR3nt: TGTGCCAGCAGGACCTTGGGCCTTCACTCTGGGGCCAACGTCCTGACTTTC
j_gene: TRBJ2-1; d_gene: NA; abundance: NA; v_gene: TRBV27; CDR3aa: CASSLGYNEQFF; CDR3nt: TGTGCCAGCAGTTTAGGATACAATGAGCAGTTCTTC
j_gene: TRBJ1-6; d_gene: NA; abundance: NA; v_gene: TRBV2; CDR3aa: CASSPTRGRQNSPLHF; CDR3nt: TGTGCCAGCAGCCCGACCAGGGGTCGGCAGAATTCACCCCTCCACTTT
j_gene: TRBJ2-3; d_gene: TRBD2; abundance: NA; v_gene: TRBV20-1; CDR3aa: CSAGSTVGLAGALGDTQYF; CDR3nt: TGCAGTGCTGGGTCCACTGTGGGACTAGCGGGAGCTTTAGGAGATACGCAGTATTTT
j_gene: TRBJ2-1; d_gene: TRBD1; abundance: NA; v_gene: TRBV20-1; CDR3aa: CSARVTGGEFNEQFF; CDR3nt: TGCAGTGCTAGAGTGACAGGGGGCGAATTCAATGAGCAGTTCTTC
j_gene: TRBJ2-3; d_gene: NA; abundance: few; v_gene: TRBV11-1; CDR3aa: CASSPGTLSTDTQYF; CDR3nt: TGTGCCAGCAGCCCCGGGACTCTAAGCACAGATACGCAGTATTTT
j_gene: TRBJ2-7; d_gene: NA; abundance: few; v_gene: TRBV6-2/TRBV6-3; CDR3aa: CASSSVSYEQYF; CDR3nt: TGTGCCAGCAGTTCCGTAAGCTACGAGCAGTACTTC
j_gene: TRBJ1-1; d_gene: TRBD1; abundance: NA; v_gene: TRBV19; CDR3aa: CASSKPQGASPEAFF; CDR3nt: TGTGCCAGTAGTAAACCACAGGGGGCGTCTCCTGAAGCTTTCTTT
j_gene: TRBJ2-7; d_gene: TRBD2; abundance: few; v_gene: TRBV6-1; CDR3aa: CASSEAWTSGVYEQYF; CDR3nt: TGTGCCAGCAGTGAAGCTTGGACTAGCGGGGTCTACGAGCAGTACTTC
j_gene: TRBJ2-1; d_gene: NA; abundance: NA; v_gene: TRBV28; CDR3aa: CASSLLPAFHNEQFF; CDR3nt: TGTGCCAGCAGTTTATTACCAGCGTTCCACAATGAGCAGTTCTTC
j_gene: TRBJ1-6; d_gene: TRBD1; abundance: NA; v_gene: TRBV4-2; CDR3aa: CASSQAGTGAFVALHF; CDR3nt: TGTGCCAGCAGCCAAGCCGGGACAGGGGCATTCGTGGCCCTCCACTTT
j_gene: TRBJ1-5; d_gene: NA; abundance: medium-sized; v_gene: TRBV15; CDR3aa: CATSRDVNQPQHF; CDR3nt: TGTGCCACCAGCAGAGACGTAAATCAGCCCCAGCATTTT
j_gene: TRBJ2-3; d_gene: TRBD2; abundance: few; v_gene: TRBV20-1; CDR3aa: CSARDLAGDQGRPYF; CDR3nt: TGCAGTGCTAGAGATCTAGCGGGGGACCAAGGTCGTCCGTATTTT
j_gene: TRBJ2-5; d_gene: NA; abundance: few; v_gene: TRBV28; CDR3aa: CASSLLGETQYF; CDR3nt: TGTGCCAGCAGCCTCCTGGGCGAGACCCAGTACTTC
j_gene: TRBJ1-6; d_gene: NA; abundance: medium-sized; v_gene: TRBV6-1; CDR3aa: CASRPDGSNSPLHF; CDR3nt: TGTGCCAGCAGGCCCGACGGCTCAAATTCACCCCTCCACTTT
j_gene: TRBJ2-7; d_gene: NA; abundance: few; v_gene: TRBV4-3; CDR3aa: CASSQGGALTTYEQYF; CDR3nt: TGCGCCAGCAGCCAAGGGGGGGCCCTTACAACTTACGAGCAGTACTTC
j_gene: TRBJ1-2; d_gene: TRBD1; abundance: NA; v_gene: TRBV20-1; CDR3aa: CSARGDRNYGYTF; CDR3nt: TGCAGTGCTAGAGGGGACAGGAACTATGGCTACACCTTC
j_gene: TRBJ1-2; d_gene: NA; abundance: NA; v_gene: TRBV5-4; CDR3aa: CASSLQGPGYGYTF; CDR3nt: TGTGCCAGCAGCCTCCAGGGGCCGGGCTATGGCTACACCTTC
j_gene: TRBJ2-7; d_gene: TRBD2; abundance: NA; v_gene: TRBV5-4; CDR3aa: CASSLAGGLGFHEQYF; CDR3nt: TGTGCCAGCAGCTTGGCCGGGGGACTAGGGTTCCACGAGCAGTACTTC
j_gene: TRBJ2-6; d_gene: NA; abundance: NA; v_gene: TRBV10-3; CDR3aa: CAISGGGAGANVLTF; CDR3nt: TGTGCCATCAGTGGAGGGGGGGCTGGGGCCAACGTCCTGACTTTC
j_gene: TRBJ2-5; d_gene: TRBD2; abundance: once; v_gene: TRBV12-5; CDR3aa: CASGLAATGGLGETQYF; CDR3nt: TGTGCTAGTGGCCTGGCGGCCACGGGGGGTTTAGGGGAGACCCAGTACTTC
j_gene: TRBJ2-7; d_gene: TRBD2; abundance: NA; v_gene: TRBV20-1; CDR3aa: CSAARLAVYEQYF; CDR3nt: TGCAGTGCCGCCCGACTAGCCGTCTACGAGCAGTACTTC
j_gene: TRBJ1-5; d_gene: NA; abundance: few; v_gene: TRBV10-3; CDR3aa: CAISDPGGLGQPQHF; CDR3nt: TGTGCCATCAGTGATCCTGGGGGGTTGGGTCAGCCCCAGCATTTT
j_gene: TRBJ1-2; d_gene: TRBD1; abundance: medium-sized; v_gene: TRBV20-1; CDR3aa: CSANRPGQGNRNYGYTF; CDR3nt: TGCAGTGCTAACCGACCGGGACAGGGGAATAGGAACTATGGCTACACCTTC
j_gene: TRBJ1-5; d_gene: TRBD1; abundance: few; v_gene: TRBV27; CDR3aa: CASSFLSDRGNQPQHF; CDR3nt: TGTGCCAGCAGTTTTTTATCGGACAGGGGCAATCAGCCCCAGCATTTT
j_gene: TRBJ1-4; d_gene: TRBD1; abundance: once; v_gene: TRBV7-9; CDR3aa: CASSPRTGREKLFF; CDR3nt: TGTGCCAGCAGCCCCAGGACAGGGCGAGAAAAACTGTTTTTT
j_gene: TRBJ2-5; d_gene: NA; abundance: few; v_gene: TRBV6-2/TRBV6-3; CDR3aa: CASSPYGETQYF; CDR3nt: TGTGCCAGCAGCCCCTATGGGGAGACCCAGTACTTC
j_gene: TRBJ2-5; d_gene: NA; abundance: few; v_gene: TRBV28; CDR3aa: CASSLGPGLQETQYF; CDR3nt: TGTGCCAGCAGTTTAGGTCCGGGACTTCAAGAGACCCAGTACTTC
j_gene: TRBJ2-3; d_gene: NA; abundance: few; v_gene: TRBV7-2; CDR3aa: CASSLVRATDTQYF; CDR3nt: TGTGCCAGCAGCTTGGTACGAGCCACAGATACGCAGTATTTT
j_gene: TRBJ2-1; d_gene: TRBD2; abundance: once; v_gene: TRBV24-1; CDR3aa: CATSDTSGRALNEQFF; CDR3nt: TGTGCCACCAGTGATACTAGCGGGAGGGCCCTCAATGAGCAGTTCTTC
j_gene: TRBJ1-6; d_gene: TRBD1; abundance: NA; v_gene: TRBV7-9; CDR3aa: CASSLGGQGSPLHF; CDR3nt: TGTGCCAGCAGCTTAGGGGGACAGGGATCACCCCTCCACTTT
j_gene: TRBJ1-2; d_gene: NA; abundance: NA; v_gene: TRBV7-2; CDR3aa: CASSLAVTGYYGYTF; CDR3nt: TGTGCCAGCAGCTTAGCGGTGACAGGCTACTATGGCTACACCTTC